The entry that follows covers one TCR beta chain sequence. The entry originates in a study of identical twins. The CDR3 covers 13 residues. The V gene's germline CDR1 is SQVTM and CDR2 ANQGSEA. V lost 4 bases and J 4 bases, leaving 11 bases between the germline ends. Each CDR3 protein is one row after TCRdb ran MiXCR on the 5' RACE reads. Of under 1 million distinct CDR3 sequences listed, 9% to 15% are singletons. This same sample was also taken into another study, of yellow fever vaccine responses in identical twins.

Sequences were obtained from PBMCs. The source of this sequence is a young woman in good health. This chain connects TRBV29-1 to TRBJ1-5, with D possibly matching TRBD1 (5 bases). DNA for the CDR3: TGCAGCGTTGGCGTGGGGGTGAATCAGCCCCAGCATTTT. Encoded protein: CSVGVGVNQPQHF. Using reference TRBV29-1 and TRBJ1-5 for the parts outside the CDR3, the full variable domain is SAVISQKPSRDICQRGTSLTIQCQVDSQVTMMFWYRQQPGQSLTLIATANQGSEATYESGFVIDKFPISRPNLTFSTLTVSNMSPEDSSIYLCSVGVGVNQPQHFGDGTRLSIL.